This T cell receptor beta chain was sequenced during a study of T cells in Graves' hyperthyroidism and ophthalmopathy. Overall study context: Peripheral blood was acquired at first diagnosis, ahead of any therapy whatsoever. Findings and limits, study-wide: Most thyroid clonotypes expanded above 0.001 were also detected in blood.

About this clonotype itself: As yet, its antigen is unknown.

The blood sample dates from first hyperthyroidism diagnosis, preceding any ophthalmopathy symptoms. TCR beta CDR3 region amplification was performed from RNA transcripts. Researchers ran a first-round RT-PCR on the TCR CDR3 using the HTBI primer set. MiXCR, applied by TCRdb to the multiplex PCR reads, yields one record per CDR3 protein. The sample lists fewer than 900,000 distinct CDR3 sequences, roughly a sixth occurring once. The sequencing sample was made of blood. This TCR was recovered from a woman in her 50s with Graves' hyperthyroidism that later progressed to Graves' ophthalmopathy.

The CDR3 here is CASSTHTNTEAFF. The CDR3 DNA sequence: TGTGCCAGCAGCACTCACACGAACACTGAAGCTTTCTTT. V usage is TRBV9 and J usage is TRBJ1-1; D is unresolved. The germline gives CDR1 SGDLS, CDR2 YYNGEE. The V end was cut by 4 bases, the J end by 1 base, with 8 bases between. The CDR3 totals 13 residues. Using reference TRBV9 and TRBJ1-1 for the parts outside the CDR3, the full variable domain is DSGVTQTPKHLITATGQRVTLRCSPRSGDLSVYWYQQSLDQGLQFLIQYYNGEERAKGNILERFSAQQFPDLHSELNLSSLELGDSALYFCASSTHTNTEAFFGQGTRLTVV.